These T cell receptor beta chains were read from a single sample in a study of low-dose radiotherapy and immunotherapy resistance in tumors. TCRdb fed the reads into MiXCR, producing one record per CDR3 protein. The sample yields around 79,000 distinct CDR3 sequences, 15% to 20% seen once. Specimen: PBMCs, collected before treatment. The receptors here all came from a male donor with prostate cancer. Both conserved end residues are part of each CDR3. Each record gives: D gene, V gene, J gene, clone size, CDR3 DNA, CDR3 protein. A D gene is named only where the DNA matches it firmly. Some rows mark clone size as missing; the rest say once, few, many or name a class of expanded clone.

D gene: .
V gene: TRBV29-1
J gene: TRBJ1-2
clone size: many
CDR3 DNA: TGCAGCCACAAGGGAAACTATGGCTACACCTTC
CDR3 protein: CSHKGNYGYTF

D gene: TRBD1
V gene: TRBV28
J gene: TRBJ2-2
clone size: many
CDR3 DNA: TGTGCCAGCAGTTTAACCCAGGGGGCGCGGGGCACCGGGGAGCTGTTTTTT
CDR3 protein: CASSLTQGARGTGELFF

D gene: .
V gene: TRBV4-1
J gene: TRBJ2-7
clone size: many
CDR3 DNA: TGCGCCAGCAGCCAAGAGCCAGGGGCCTACGAGCAGTACTTC
CDR3 protein: CASSQEPGAYEQYF

D gene: .
V gene: TRBV7-7
J gene: TRBJ2-5
clone size: many
CDR3 DNA: TGTGCTAGCAGCTTAGTTGGTAGGGAAGAGACCCAGTACTTC
CDR3 protein: CASSLVGREETQYF

D gene: TRBD1
V gene: TRBV28
J gene: TRBJ2-3
clone size: .
CDR3 DNA: TGTGCCAGCAGTTTATCTGTATGGGGACAGGGTACAGATACGCAGTATTTT
CDR3 protein: CASSLSVWGQGTDTQYF

D gene: TRBD1
V gene: TRBV29-1
J gene: TRBJ1-1
clone size: many
CDR3 DNA: TGCAGCGTGGATGGGACAGTCAAACCCCCAGCTTTCTTT
CDR3 protein: CSVDGTVKPPAFF

D gene: .
V gene: TRBV4-2
J gene: TRBJ2-1
clone size: many
CDR3 DNA: TGTGCCAGCAGCCAAGGTACAGGGCGGGTTTACTACAATGAGCAGTTCTTC
CDR3 protein: CASSQGTGRVYYNEQFF

D gene: .
V gene: TRBV20-1
J gene: TRBJ2-5
clone size: many
CDR3 DNA: TGCAGTGGTCTCACAGGCTCGGAGACCCAGTACTTC
CDR3 protein: CSGLTGSETQYF

D gene: .
V gene: TRBV7-8
J gene: TRBJ2-2
clone size: many
CDR3 DNA: TGTGCCAGCAGCTCCCGGACAGCGAACACCGGGGAGCTGTTTTTT
CDR3 protein: CASSSRTANTGELFF

D gene: .
V gene: TRBV5-4
J gene: TRBJ1-2
clone size: many
CDR3 DNA: TGTGCCAGCAGCCTCGGAGAGGGGGGCAACTATGGCTACACCTTC
CDR3 protein: CASSLGEGGNYGYTF

D gene: .
V gene: TRBV6-2/TRBV6-3
J gene: TRBJ2-2
clone size: many
CDR3 DNA: TGTGCCAGCAGTCCCCGGCCTGCCGGGGAGCTGTTTTTT
CDR3 protein: CASSPRPAGELFF

D gene: .
V gene: TRBV3-1
J gene: TRBJ2-6
clone size: many
CDR3 DNA: TGTGCCAGCAGCCAAGGGACAGACCACTCTGGGGCCAACGTCCTGACTTTC
CDR3 protein: CASSQGTDHSGANVLTF

D gene: .
V gene: TRBV11-2
J gene: TRBJ2-7
clone size: many
CDR3 DNA: TGTGCCAGCAGGTCCGGGACTCCCGTCTCCTACGAGCAGTACTTC
CDR3 protein: CASRSGTPVSYEQYF

D gene: .
V gene: TRBV6-1
J gene: TRBJ1-2
clone size: many
CDR3 DNA: TGTGCCAGCAGTGAAAATCGTCTTGGCTACACCTTC
CDR3 protein: CASSENRLGYTF

D gene: .
V gene: TRBV7-9
J gene: TRBJ1-5
clone size: many
CDR3 DNA: TGTGCCAGCAGCGAAGGGGATAGCAATCAGCCCCAGCATTTT
CDR3 protein: CASSEGDSNQPQHF

D gene: .
V gene: TRBV5-4
J gene: TRBJ1-1
clone size: many
CDR3 DNA: TGTGCCAGCAGCGATATGAGAGGGTACACTGAAGCTTTCTTT
CDR3 protein: CASSDMRGYTEAFF

D gene: TRBD1
V gene: TRBV15
J gene: TRBJ2-7
clone size: many
CDR3 DNA: TGTGCCACCAGCAAGCCCCCCCTGAGGACAGGGTCGGTCGAGCAGTACTTC
CDR3 protein: CATSKPPLRTGSVEQYF

D gene: .
V gene: TRBV28
J gene: TRBJ1-5
clone size: many
CDR3 DNA: TGTGCCAGCAGTTACGCCGAGGACAGACTTCAGCAGAATCAGCCCCAGCATTTT
CDR3 protein: CASSYAEDRLQQNQPQHF

D gene: .
V gene: TRBV12-3/TRBV12-4
J gene: TRBJ2-7
clone size: many
CDR3 DNA: TGTGCCAGCAGTTTTTGGGGGGCGTCTGTGTTCGAGCAGTACTTC
CDR3 protein: CASSFWGASVFEQYF

D gene: TRBD1
V gene: TRBV20-1
J gene: TRBJ2-7
clone size: many
CDR3 DNA: TGCAGTGCTCACCGGGACAGCTACGAGCAGTACTTC
CDR3 protein: CSAHRDSYEQYF

D gene: .
V gene: TRBV29-1
J gene: TRBJ2-1
clone size: .
CDR3 DNA: TGCAGCGTTATGCGGGACAGAAGTCCCAATGAGCAGTTCTTC
CDR3 protein: CSVMRDRSPNEQFF

D gene: .
V gene: TRBV2
J gene: TRBJ1-5
clone size: many
CDR3 DNA: TGTGCCAGCAGCCGCTCCCTTAATCAGCCCCAGCATTTT
CDR3 protein: CASSRSLNQPQHF

D gene: .
V gene: TRBV9
J gene: TRBJ2-2
clone size: .
CDR3 DNA: TGTGCCAGCAGACGTGGAGGGAACACCGGGGAGCTGTTTTTT
CDR3 protein: CASRRGGNTGELFF

D gene: TRBD1
V gene: TRBV20-1
J gene: TRBJ2-3
clone size: many
CDR3 DNA: TGCAGTGCTGGACAGGGAAGGGGTTCAGATACGCAGTATTTT
CDR3 protein: CSAGQGRGSDTQYF

D gene: TRBD1
V gene: TRBV10-3
J gene: TRBJ2-3
clone size: many
CDR3 DNA: TGTGCCATCAGCCTCCGAGGACAGGGGGCCACAGATACGCAGTATTTT
CDR3 protein: CAISLRGQGATDTQYF

D gene: TRBD1
V gene: TRBV5-6
J gene: TRBJ1-3
clone size: many
CDR3 DNA: TGTGCCAGCAGCTTGGTTCGTTTCGGACAGGGAGGAAACACCATATATTTT
CDR3 protein: CASSLVRFGQGGNTIYF